The 14 T cell receptor beta chains in this list originate from one sample, sequenced in a study of cytomegalovirus exposure and HLA in healthy donors (dated by TCRdb to the late 2010s). The library was prepared using the immunoSEQ multiplex PCR assay. The multiplex PCR relied on a mix of 60 forward primers for TCR Vbeta segments and 13 reverse primers for TCR Jbeta segments. TCRdb retrieved this table from immuneACCESS and kept in-frame rearrangements only. Not all clones are present; in checked studies, unresolved V genes account for under half, and no reason is known for the remainder. This sample comprises 140,000 to 150,000 clones, around 78% of them detected only once. The ten most abundant clones make up around 1.6% of the sample. Sequencing was carried out using PBMCs. These receptors were obtained from a woman in her late teens or twenties in good health and CMV-seronegative.

V usage is TRBV11-3 and J usage is TRBJ2-5; D unresolved. CDR1 SGHNT and CDR2 YENEEA come from the germline V gene. CDR3 size: 15 residues. Trimming shortened V by 3 bases and J by 2 bases, and 13 bases separated the two germline ends. The CDR3 protein is CASSFRTTEQETQYF. Here the CDR3 DNA reads TGTGCCAGCAGCTTCCGCACTACCGAACAAGAGACCCAGTACTTC.

The chain joins TRBV7-6 to TRBJ2-2, with D possibly TRBD2 on 5 matching bases. Looked up from germline, CDR1 is SGHVS and CDR2 is FNYEAQ. CDR3 length: 15 amino acids. The V gene lost 5 bases and the J gene lost 4 bases, with 14 bases spanning the gap. The CDR3 here is CASSLRTSGTGELFF. CDR3 bases: TGTGCCAGCAGCCTAAGAACTAGTGGCACCGGGGAGCTGTTTTTT.

This clone came up a few times. The chain is built from TRBV9 and TRBJ1-6; TRBD1 matches at 7 bases. Trimming removed 2 bases from V and 7 bases from J; junction bases left unmatched: 6. This CDR3 spans 15 amino acids. The germline CDR1 and CDR2 sequences are SGDLS and YYNGEE. In nucleotides, the CDR3 is TGTGCCAGCAGCGTTGGAGGGACAGCAAATTCACCCCTCCACTTT. Amino acid sequence: CASSVGGTANSPLHF.

The chain has TRBV6-5 and TRBJ2-5; 12 bases line up with TRBD2. The CDR3 contains 15 residues. The junction had 1 base not matched to a gene; V was cut back by 3 bases and J by 2 bases. Germline V gives CDR1 MNHEY, CDR2 SVGAGI. CDR3 loop: CASSYGLAGQETQYF. The DNA of the CDR3 is TGTGCCAGCAGTTATGGACTAGCGGGGCAAGAGACCCAGTACTTC.

This chain connects TRBV29-1 to TRBJ2-1, with D hard to call. V lost 3 bases and J lost 0, with 9 bases in between. This CDR3 comprises 14 residues. From germline, CDR1 is SQVTM and CDR2 ANQGSEA. The CDR3, as DNA: TGCAGCGTTGACGGTCCGAGCTCCTACAATGAGCAGTTCTTC. Its protein is CSVDGPSSYNEQFF.

The chain is built from TRBV11-2 and TRBJ1-2; D gene ambiguous. Trimming pared 5 bases from V and 3 bases from J, leaving 10 bases between. Germline V gene sequence: CDR1 SGHAT, CDR2 FQNNGV. There are 13 residues in the CDR3. CDR3 sequence: CASSPGPDYGYTF. The CDR3 nucleotides are TGTGCCAGCAGCCCCGGTCCGGACTATGGCTACACCTTC.

The CDR3: CASSSPWGREQFF. CDR3 nucleotides: TGTGCCAGCAGCTCCCCCTGGGGCAGGGAGCAGTTCTTC. The rearrangement links TRBV7-9 to TRBJ2-1; possible D gene TRBD1, 5 bases. This CDR3 region has 13 residues. Trimming removed 4 bases at V and 10 bases at J, with 14 bases between. From germline, CDR1 is SEHNR and CDR2 FQNEAQ (reference sequence).

This clone was recorded a few times. As DNA, the CDR3 is TGTGCCAGCAGCCCCCCTAGGGTTGCGGGAGCCCTGAACGAGCAGTACGTC. The encoded protein is CASSPPRVAGALNEQYV. The chain is built from TRBV14 and TRBJ2-7; 7 bases align to TRBD2. The CDR3 is 17 amino acids. Trimming at V came to 4 bases and at J to 5 bases, leaving 17 bases not matched to a gene. Germline V CDR1 and CDR2: SGHDN, FVKESK.

This chain uses TRBV18 with TRBJ2-1; TRBD1 agrees at 8 bases. The CDR3 loop spans 15 amino acids. Germline values: CDR1 KGHSH, CDR2 LQKENI. The V gene end was trimmed by 6 bases and the J gene end by 10 bases; junction bases not matched to a gene: 14. In DNA form, the CDR3 reads TGTGCCAGCTCTTACGGACAGGGCAGGGCAGTAGAGCAGTTCTTC. It encodes CASSYGQGRAVEQFF.

The rearrangement joins TRBV6-6 to TRBJ2-1; TRBD2 matches at 9 bases. J was trimmed by 4 bases and V by 7 bases; bases with no gene match: 11. CDR1 and CDR2 from the germline V gene are MNHNY and SVGAGI (reference sequence). The length of the CDR3 is 16 residues. CDR3 sequence (DNA): TGTGCCAGCACCTACCGAGTCACTAGCGGGTACAATGAGCAGTTCTTC. Translated: CASTYRVTSGYNEQFF.

This clone was seen once. The chain has TRBV4-1 and TRBJ2-1; 7 bases are shared with TRBD2. V gave up 4 bases and J gave up 3 bases; unmatched junction bases: 9. CDR1 MGHRA and CDR2 YSYEKL come from the germline V gene. CDR3 length: 16 residues. The CDR3 is CASSLIRLAVYNEQFF. The CDR3 coding sequence is TGCGCCAGCAGCCTGATAAGGCTAGCGGTCTACAATGAGCAGTTCTTC.

The rearrangement links TRBV6-6 to TRBJ1-4; a weak D match, TRBD1 (6 bases). The CDR3 spans 14 residues. Germline assignment: CDR1 MNHNY and CDR2 SVGAGI (reference sequence). V lost 6 bases and J lost 2, with 10 bases in between. CDR3 bases: TGTGCCAGCAGCACAACAGGGACTAATGAAAAACTGTTTTTT. This translates into CASSTTGTNEKLFF.

This clone was detected once. The chain links TRBV19 to TRBJ2-7; D is perhaps TRBD1 (5 bases). Germline assignment: CDR1 LNHDA and CDR2 SQIVND (reference sequence). Deletions cut 0 bases from V and 6 bases from J, with 12 bases between. The CDR3 is made up of 14 amino acids. The CDR3 here is CASSIDFGQGEQYV. In nucleotides, the CDR3 is TGTGCCAGTAGTATAGATTTCGGGCAGGGCGAGCAGTACGTC.

The rearrangement links TRBV6-6 to TRBJ1-2; 7 bases fit TRBD1. The germline V gene encodes CDR1 MNHNY and CDR2 SVGAGI (reference sequence). The CDR3 is 15 residues long. V lost 2 bases to trimming and J lost 8 bases; unmatched junction nucleotides: 11. CDR3 in amino acids: CASSYGIGGASGYTF. CDR3 sequence (DNA): TGTGCCAGCAGTTACGGGATAGGGGGCGCGTCCGGCTACACCTTC.